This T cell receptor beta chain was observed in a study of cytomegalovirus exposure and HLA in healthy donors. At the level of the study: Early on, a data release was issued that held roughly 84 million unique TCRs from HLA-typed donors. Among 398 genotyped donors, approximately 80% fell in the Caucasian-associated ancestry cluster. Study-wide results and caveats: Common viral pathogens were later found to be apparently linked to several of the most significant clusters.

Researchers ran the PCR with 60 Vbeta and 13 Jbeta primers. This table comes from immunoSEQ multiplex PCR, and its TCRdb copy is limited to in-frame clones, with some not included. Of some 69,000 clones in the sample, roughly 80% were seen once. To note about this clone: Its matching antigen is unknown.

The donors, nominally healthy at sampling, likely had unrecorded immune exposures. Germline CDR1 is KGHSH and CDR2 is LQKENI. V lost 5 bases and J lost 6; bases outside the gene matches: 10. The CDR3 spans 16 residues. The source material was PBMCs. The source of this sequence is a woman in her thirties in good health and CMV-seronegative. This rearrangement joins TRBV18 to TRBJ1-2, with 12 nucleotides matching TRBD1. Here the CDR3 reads CASSFSLGTGGNGYTF. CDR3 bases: TGTGCCAGCTCATTTTCGCTCGGGACAGGGGGCAATGGCTACACCTTC.